This TCR beta chain was recorded in a study of blood T cell repertoires in COVID-19 (dated by TCRdb to about 2020). About the full investigation: Samples from collaborators originated in the United States, Italy and Spain and spanned both the acute and convalescent phases of COVID-19. Nearly every sample came with metadata listing a de-identified subject ID, COVID-19 status, age in years and sex. Where available, HLA class I and class II types were obtained from metadata supplied by the sample provider rather than from assay-based typing. The dataset comprised deeply sampled blood TCRbeta repertoires from subjects exposed to, actively infected with, or recovered from COVID-19. The repertoires were made available in a free public database intended to serve as a resource for research on the immune response to SARS-CoV-2. The material from the prospective study consisted of cDNA or gDNA derived from T cells, B-cell-depleted T cells, or PBMCs. Samples were obtained from the ongoing ImmuneRACE study (first 160 participants) and from 950 to 1,500 subjects provided by 6 global collaborators.

Each collaborating institution followed its own protocols to collect whole blood in K2EDTA tubes. For TCRbeta analysis, collaborators shipped samples in one of three forms: frozen whole blood, isolated PBMCs, or DNA extracted from either of those sample types. Paper-wide results and their limitations: The quantity of clinical and demographic metadata differed by source and by participant and was supplied without curation.

Based on the germline V gene, the CDR1 and CDR2 sequences are SGHDT and YYEEEE. V is pruned by 2 bases and J by 2 bases, leaving 4 bases of the junction without a gene match. The CDR3 contains 15 residues, cysteine and phenylalanine counted. Only the CDR3 portion is preserved as DNA: 45 bases, with reading frame beginning at the first base. TCRbeta CDR3 regions were amplified from genomic DNA by means of the immunoSEQ Assay, a bias-controlled multiplex PCR. The authors' pipeline ran thus. Within the assay, amplification of reference gene primers was used to estimate how many nucleated cells each sample contained. Sequence reads were collapsed and filtered to measure the absolute abundance of every unique TCRbeta CDR3 rearrangement. For each sample, productive Simpson clonality was calculated as the square root of Simpson's diversity index across productive rearrangements. TCRdb retrieved this table from immuneACCESS and kept in-frame rearrangements only. Not all clones are present; in checked studies, unresolved V genes account for under half, and no reason is known for the remainder. V, J and clone size are taken as reported in that table, and D and trimming were inferred from the DNA itself. Recorded for this sample are about 69,000 clones; around 90% of them occurred a single time. The ten largest account for 5.3% of the sample.

A remark on this clone: Its antigen remains unidentified. No quality values exist for individual bases; no much larger clone is one base distant.

This TCR derives from a man aged 45-65 years with acute or convalescent COVID-19. Sequencing was carried out using peripheral blood. This sequence uses TRBV5-6 and TRBJ1-3, and TRBD1 matches 7 of the central bases. The CDR3 in this case is CASSFKRGPGNTIYF. The DNA reads as follows: TGTGCCAGCAGCTTTAAAAGGGGGCCTGGAAACACCATATATTTT.